The source of this TCR beta chain is a study of graft-versus-host responses after intestinal transplantation. Study-wide background: In this cohort, recipients had multivisceral, liver-intestinal, or isolated intestinal transplants. Each patient got anti-thymocyte globulin induction, then tacrolimus and steroids for around three years.

On this clone itself: Its antigen remains unidentified.

The CDR3 totals 14 residues. CDR1 is MNHNY and CDR2 is SVGAGI in the germline V gene (reference sequence). The V end was cut by 0 bases, the J end by 8 bases, with 13 bases between. Measured with immunoSEQ multiplex PCR; TCRdb has only the in-frame clones, and not every one. The profile shows about 88,000 clones, 85% to 95% of them singletons. Study-level points and caveats: Recipient-marrow GvH clones were detected, some having first appeared in ileum or blood. The study associated peak circulating GvH clone levels with early post-transplant HvG declines.

The receptor was derived from a human donor who was the organ donor for an intestinal transplant. The starting material was unstimulated CD4+ T cells sorted from spleen or lymph node cells, obtained before transplant. The chain joins TRBV6-6 to TRBJ1-2; D is perhaps TRBD1 (6 bases). The CDR3 DNA is TGTGCCAGCAGTTACTCGAGGGGGTACCGGGGCTACACCTTC. This gives the protein CASSYSRGYRGYTF.